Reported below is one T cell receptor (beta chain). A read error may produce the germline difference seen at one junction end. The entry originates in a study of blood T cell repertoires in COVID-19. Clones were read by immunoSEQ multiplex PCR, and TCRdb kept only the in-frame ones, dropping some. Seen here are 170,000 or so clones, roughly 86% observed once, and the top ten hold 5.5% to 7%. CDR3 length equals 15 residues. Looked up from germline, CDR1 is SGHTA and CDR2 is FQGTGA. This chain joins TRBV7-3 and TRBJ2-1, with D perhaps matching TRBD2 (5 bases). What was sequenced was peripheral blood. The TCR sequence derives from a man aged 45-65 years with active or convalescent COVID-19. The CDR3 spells CASSPGVSVHNEQFF. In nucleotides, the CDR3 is TGTGCCAGCAGCCCCGGGGTGTCCGTCCACAACGAGCAGTTCTTC. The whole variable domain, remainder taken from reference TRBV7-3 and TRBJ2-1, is GAGVSQTPSNKVTEKGKYVELRCDPISGHTALYWYRQSLGQGPEFLIYFQGTGAADDSGLPNDRFFAVRPEGSVSTLKIQRTERGDSAVYLCASSPGVSVHNEQFFGPGTRLTVL.